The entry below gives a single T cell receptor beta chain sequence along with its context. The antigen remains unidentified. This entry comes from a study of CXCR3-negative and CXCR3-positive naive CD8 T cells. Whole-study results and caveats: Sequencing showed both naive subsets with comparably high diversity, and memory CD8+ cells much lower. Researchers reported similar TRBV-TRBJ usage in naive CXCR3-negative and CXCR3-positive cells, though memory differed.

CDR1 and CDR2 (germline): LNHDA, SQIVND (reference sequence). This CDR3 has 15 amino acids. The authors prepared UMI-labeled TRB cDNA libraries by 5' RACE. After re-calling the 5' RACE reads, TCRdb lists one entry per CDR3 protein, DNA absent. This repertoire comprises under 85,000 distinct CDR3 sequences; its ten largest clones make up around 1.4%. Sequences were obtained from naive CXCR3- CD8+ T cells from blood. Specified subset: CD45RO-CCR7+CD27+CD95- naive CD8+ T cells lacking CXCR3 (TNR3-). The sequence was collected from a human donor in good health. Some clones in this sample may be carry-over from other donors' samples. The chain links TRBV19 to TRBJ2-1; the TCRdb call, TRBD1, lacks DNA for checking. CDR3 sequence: CASSIEGRGYNEQFF.